This T cell receptor (beta chain) was observed in a study of blood T cells in healthy people across ages. Study findings and constraints: Lack of knowledge of donor CMV status possibly confounded expanded clonotype changes.

This clonotype was observed a handful of times. Its antigen is undetermined. This CDR3 spans 17 amino acids. The trim removed 4 bases at V and 1 base at J, leaving 12 bases unmatched. In germline, CDR1 is MGHRA, CDR2 YSYEKL. Primed by a sample-barcoded 5' primer and a J-beta primer mix, a second PCR proceeded for about 7 to 12 cycles. One entry per CDR3 protein results from TCRdb running MiXCR on the 5' RACE reads. Of about 1,600,000 distinct CDR3 sequences listed, around 39% are singletons. Specimen: blood. V is TRBV4-1 and J is TRBJ2-5; 7 bases match TRBD2. The receptor was derived from a woman younger than 30 in good health. CDR3 DNA: TGCGCCAGCAGCCGGTTGGGCGGGGGAGGAAGCCAAGAGACCCAGTACTTC. Translating gives CASSRLGGGGSQETQYF.